This T cell receptor beta chain was identified in a study of early T cells in non-severe SARS-CoV-2 infection. For the study at large: Bulk RNA taken from unsorted whole blood was sequenced, leaving chains unpaired.

This clonotype is medium-sized. The CDR3 is 15 amino acids. The V end lost 1 base, the J end lost 9 bases, and 13 bases lay between the germline ends. Germline V lookup: CDR1 SGHVS, CDR2 FNYEAQ. Individual cDNA molecules carried attached unique molecular identifiers. One entry per CDR3 protein, called by TCRdb with MiXCR from the 5' RACE reads. The profile covers roughly 30,000 distinct CDR3 sequences, with more than 3.5% appearing a single time and less than 7.5% taken by the ten largest. The source material was whole blood. The clonotype originates from an adult who was a healthcare worker with PCR-confirmed SARS-CoV-2 infection or an uninfected control (not recorded which). This rearrangement joins TRBV7-6 to TRBJ1-6, with D unclear. DNA of the CDR3: TGTGCCAGCAGCTTAGTGTACGGTGATTCTTCACCCCTCCACTTT. It translates to CASSLVYGDSSPLHF.